These T cell receptor beta chains were read from a single sample in a study of cytomegalovirus exposure and HLA in healthy donors. Sequencing used immunoSEQ multiplex PCR; TCRdb keeps in-frame clones, though not all of them. Found here are more than 90,000 clones, around three quarters of them singletons; the top ten hold roughly 2%. Specimen: PBMCs. The source of these receptors is a middle-aged man in good health and CMV-seronegative. Both conserved end residues are part of each CDR3. D genes are given only for firm matches. Clone sizes are given selectively: once, few, many, or a class where the clone is expanded.

CDR3 DNA: TGCGCCAGCAGCTTAGGGACAGGGGAGGCTGAAGCTTTCTTT
CDR3 protein: CASSLGTGEAEAFF
V gene: TRBV5-1
J gene: TRBJ1-1
D gene: TRBD1
clone size: -

CDR3 DNA: TGTGCCGTACAGGGTTTTAATGGCTACACCTTC
CDR3 protein: CAVQGFNGYTF
V gene: TRBV28
J gene: TRBJ1-2
D gene: -
clone size: few

CDR3 DNA: TGTGCCAGCAGCGGATCCTTAGCGGGGGGCTTCACCGGGGAGCTGTTTTTT
CDR3 protein: CASSGSLAGGFTGELFF
V gene: TRBV7-3
J gene: TRBJ2-2
D gene: TRBD2
clone size: -

CDR3 DNA: TGTGCCAGCAGTTCCTACACTGAAGCTTTCTTT
CDR3 protein: CASSSYTEAFF
V gene: TRBV6-5
J gene: TRBJ1-1
D gene: -
clone size: few

CDR3 DNA: TGTTCCAGCAGCGACGGGGACAGGTCTGCAACTAATGAAAAACTGTTTTTT
CDR3 protein: CSSSDGDRSATNEKLFF
V gene: TRBV7-9
J gene: TRBJ1-4
D gene: TRBD1
clone size: -

CDR3 DNA: TGTGCCAGCAGCGTAGATCTAGGGACAGTTGTACAGTTCTTC
CDR3 protein: CASSVDLGTVVQFF
V gene: TRBV9
J gene: TRBJ2-1
D gene: TRBD1
clone size: -

CDR3 DNA: TGTGCCATCAGTACTAGCGGGGGGTCCTACAATGAGCAGTTCTTC
CDR3 protein: CAISTSGGSYNEQFF
V gene: TRBV10-3
J gene: TRBJ2-1
D gene: TRBD2
clone size: -

CDR3 DNA: TGTGCCAGCAGCCATACAGGGGGGTTTGAAAATGAGCAGTTCTTC
CDR3 protein: CASSHTGGFENEQFF
V gene: TRBV6-6
J gene: TRBJ2-1
D gene: TRBD1
clone size: -

CDR3 DNA: TGCGCCAGCAGCCCTTATCCATCGGGGGAGACCCAGTACTTC
CDR3 protein: CASSPYPSGETQYF
V gene: TRBV5-1
J gene: TRBJ2-5
D gene: -
clone size: -

CDR3 DNA: TGTGCCAGCAGAATGATGGACAGGGTGTCTTCCTACGAGCAGTACTTC
CDR3 protein: CASRMMDRVSSYEQYF
V gene: TRBV5-4
J gene: TRBJ2-7
D gene: TRBD1
clone size: -

CDR3 DNA: TGCGCCAGCAGCTGGGGACTAGCTTTCTCCCCCAACACCGGGGAGCTGTTTTTT
CDR3 protein: CASSWGLAFSPNTGELFF
V gene: TRBV5-1
J gene: TRBJ2-2
D gene: TRBD2
clone size: -

CDR3 DNA: TGTGCCAGCAGTTTAGAGCGAGGCCAGGGGGTAGAGACCCAGTACTTC
CDR3 protein: CASSLERGQGVETQYF
V gene: TRBV28
J gene: TRBJ2-5
D gene: TRBD1
clone size: -